Here is one T cell receptor (beta chain) with its context. These data are taken from a study of Ad26.COV2.S vaccination and SARS-CoV-2 variants. Described treatment: 19 received Ad26.COV2.S at low or high dose, single or two shots; about 5 received placebo; per-sample allocation not given. On day 63 after the first injection, vaccine and placebo recipients gave samples. TCRdb's copy holds only in-frame clones and misses some; the assay was immunoSEQ multiplex PCR. The table includes around 450,000 clones, around 90% detected once. CDR1 and CDR2 from the germline V gene are SGHVS and FNYEAQ. The CDR3 is 17 amino acids. Trimming pared 1 base from V and 8 bases from J, leaving 21 bases between.

Material: peripheral blood, obtained in a trial of Ad26.COV2.S vaccine versus placebo. The genes are TRBV7-6 and TRBJ2-1, with D unclear. This receptor was identified in a person between 18 and 65 years old who received the Ad26.COV2.S COVID-19 vaccine or a placebo. The CDR3 sequence: CASSLVRASTPGHEQFF. The CDR3 DNA reads TGTGCCAGCAGCTTAGTTAGGGCAAGCACCCCCGGGCATGAGCAGTTCTTC.